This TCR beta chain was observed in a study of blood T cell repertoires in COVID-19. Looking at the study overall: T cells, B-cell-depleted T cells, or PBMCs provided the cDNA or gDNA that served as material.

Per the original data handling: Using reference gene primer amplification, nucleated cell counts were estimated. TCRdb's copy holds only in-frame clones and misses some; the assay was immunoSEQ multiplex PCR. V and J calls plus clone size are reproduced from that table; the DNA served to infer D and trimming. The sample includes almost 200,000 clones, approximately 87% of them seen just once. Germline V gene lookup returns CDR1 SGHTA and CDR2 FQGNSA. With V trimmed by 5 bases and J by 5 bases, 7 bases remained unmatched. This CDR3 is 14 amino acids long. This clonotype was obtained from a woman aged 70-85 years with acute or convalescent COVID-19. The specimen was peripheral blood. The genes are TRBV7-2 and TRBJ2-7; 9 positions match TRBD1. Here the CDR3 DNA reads TGTGCCAGCAGCCCGGACAGGGGAGTCCACGAGCAGTACTTC. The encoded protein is CASSPDRGVHEQYF.